The 22 T cell receptor beta chains listed next were all sequenced from one sample in a study of CD8 T cells in ankylosing spondylitis. Study conclusions and caveats: Ankylosing spondylitis blood appeared to be characterized by a TCR beta motif of eight highly homologous variants.

TCRdb reprocessed the 5' RACE reads with MiXCR, giving one entry per CDR3 protein. Among 700,000 to 1,000,000 distinct CDR3 sequences listed, 12% were seen once. Their antigens are not known. The material sequenced was blood, either unsorted or a sorted T cell fraction (not recorded which). The receptors here all came from a male donor with ankylosing spondylitis.

This clonotype was detected a few times. CDR3 DNA: TGTGCCAGCAGCTTTAAGAGACTAGCGGGAGAATTAAAGCCCTACAATGAGCAGTTCTTC. Translated, it gives CASSFKRLAGELKPYNEQFF. This sequence joins TRBV11-2 and TRBJ2-1; 12 bases are shared with TRBD2. Losses at the gene ends were 3 bases for V and 2 bases for J; bases not matched to a gene: 14. The CDR3 loop spans 20 amino acids. Germline loops: CDR1 SGHAT, CDR2 FQNNGV. Complete variable domain (other parts from reference TRBV11-2 and TRBJ2-1): EAGVAQSPRYKIIEKRQSVAFWCNPISGHATLYWYQQILGQGPKLLIQFQNNGVVDDSQLPKDRFSAERLKGVDSTLKIQPAKLEDSAVYLCASSFKRLAGELKPYNEQFFGPGTRLTVL.

This clonotype was picked up a small number of times. This sequence joins TRBV6-5 and TRBJ2-1, with a possible D match to TRBD2 (5 bases). This CDR3 has 12 residues. The germline V gene encodes CDR1 MNHEY and CDR2 SVGAGI. Trimming stripped 10 bases from V and 3 bases from J, with 10 bases between. The CDR3: CATSGSYNEQFF. DNA of the CDR3: TGTGCCACCTCGGGAAGCTACAATGAGCAGTTCTTC.

This clonotype was recorded a few times. CDR3 nucleotides: TGCAGCGTTGAAGATCCCCGGGGGGCCCTATACAATGAGCAGTTCTTC. Translated, it gives CSVEDPRGALYNEQFF. V gene TRBV29-1 combines with J gene TRBJ2-1; D may be TRBD2 (7 bases). Germline values: CDR1 SQVTM, CDR2 ANQGSEA. Trimming left V 0 bases short and J 4 bases short, with 16 bases between. The CDR3 covers 16 residues.

Only a few counts were recorded for this clonotype. The chain is built from TRBV7-2 and TRBJ2-1; unclear D gene. V was cut by 6 bases and J by 10 bases, with 16 bases left in between. The CDR3 sequence is 13 residues long. Germline V gives CDR1 SGHTA, CDR2 FQGNSA. CDR3 residues: CASSSARLGEQFF. DNA of the CDR3: TGTGCCAGCAGTTCTGCCCGTTTGGGGGAGCAGTTCTTC.

This clonotype was counted ten times or more. This rearrangement joins TRBV12-3 or TRBV12-4 to TRBJ2-7, with a possible D match to TRBD2 (5 bases). The CDR3 consists of 12 residues. Between the trimmed V and J ends, which lost 6 bases and 6 bases, there was a span of 12 bases. The CDR3 spells CASSRGRGEQYF. The CDR3 DNA reads as TGTGCCAGCAGCCGAGGACGGGGCGAGCAGTACTTC.

The chain's CDR3 is CASSRSRLAGGPEQYF. CDR3 coding DNA: TGTGCCAGCAGCCGTTCCCGTCTAGCGGGGGGCCCAGAGCAGTATTTT. The genes are TRBV7-2 and TRBJ2-3; 11 bases match TRBD2. The CDR3 sequence is 16 residues long. J gave up 11 bases and V 5 bases, and 15 bases lay outside the gene matches. Looked up from germline, CDR1 is SGHTA and CDR2 is FQGNSA.

This clonotype was counted many times. J is TRBJ2-1 and V is TRBV6-4; D may be TRBD2 (5 bases). The CDR3 totals 15 residues. Trimming removed 4 bases at V and 0 bases at J, with 10 bases between. Germline-derived CDR1 and CDR2 are MRHNA and SNTAGT. CDR3 residues: CASSVGSGSYNEQFF. The CDR3 bases are TGTGCCAGCAGTGTAGGGAGTGGCTCCTACAATGAGCAGTTCTTC.

This clonotype was counted ten times or more. J is TRBJ1-4 and V is TRBV29-1, with D perhaps matching TRBD1 (5 bases). CDR3 size: 12 residues. Trimming removed 4 bases from V and 3 bases from J, with 6 bases in between. Germline loops: CDR1 SQVTM, CDR2 ANQGSEA. CDR3 sequence: CSVGQPNEKLFF. The CDR3, as DNA: TGCAGCGTTGGACAGCCTAATGAAAAACTGTTTTTT.

The rearrangement uses TRBV6-4 and TRBJ2-7; 8 nucleotides match TRBD1. Trimming took 10 bases from V and 4 from J; bases not matched to a gene: 6. CDR1 and CDR2 (germline): MRHNA, SNTAGT. CDR3 length equals 12 residues. The CDR3 here is CAIPTGAYEQYF. CDR3 nucleotide sequence: TGTGCCATCCCGACAGGGGCTTACGAGCAGTACTTC.

The rearrangement links TRBV19 to TRBJ1-5, with D unclear. The CDR3 totals 13 residues. Germline CDR1 and CDR2: LNHDA and SQIVND (reference sequence). Trimming took off 5 bases at V and 5 bases at J, with 10 bases between the two ends. As DNA, the CDR3 is TGTGCCAGTAGTTCTCGCCCCGATCAGCCCCAGCATTTT. It translates to CASSSRPDQPQHF.

The rearrangement uses TRBV20-1 and TRBJ1-2, with unresolved D. The CDR3 is made up of 15 amino acids. Germline V gene lookup returns CDR1 DFQATT and CDR2 SNEGSKA (reference sequence). V lost 6 bases, J lost 0 bases, and 17 bases lay in between. The CDR3 nucleotides read TGCAGTGCCAGTAACGGACCGTCAGCTAACTATGGCTACACCTTC. Amino acid sequence: CSASNGPSANYGYTF.

V and J are TRBV20-1 and TRBJ2-7; D unresolved. The germline V and J ends were trimmed by 0 bases and 2 bases, with 14 bases remaining between them. Germline V gene lookup returns CDR1 DFQATT and CDR2 SNEGSKA (reference sequence). CDR3 size: 15 residues. As DNA, the CDR3 is TGCAGTGCTAGAGATTCACGACACTTAACCTACGAGCAGTACTTC. Translation gives CSARDSRHLTYEQYF.

The chain uses TRBV20-1 and TRBJ2-7; perhaps TRBD1 as D (6 bases). Per the germline V gene, CDR1 is DFQATT and CDR2 is SNEGSKA (reference sequence). V lost 2 bases and J 2 bases, leaving 16 bases between the germline ends. This CDR3 region has 15 residues. CDR3 in DNA: TGCAGTGCTAGAAGTCCCGGGCAGGGGACCTACGAGCAGTACTTC. Amino acid sequence: CSARSPGQGTYEQYF.

This clonotype has a handful of counts. This chain links TRBV4-2 with TRBJ2-3; 7 bases match TRBD1. Germline lookup yields CDR1 LGHNA and CDR2 YNFKEQ. This CDR3 spans 17 amino acids. Trimming removed 4 bases from V and 1 base from J; junction bases left unmatched: 11. The DNA for the CDR3 is TGTGCCAGCAGCCCAAGGGGGCGGAGCGAGGGCACAGATACGCAGTATTTT. Translation gives CASSPRGRSEGTDTQYF.

This chain connects TRBV20-1 to TRBJ1-1; D is ambiguous. Germline-derived CDR1 and CDR2 are DFQATT and SNEGSKA (reference sequence). V was trimmed by 5 bases and J by 11 bases, leaving 12 bases between them. The CDR3 extends over 10 amino acids. The CDR3 DNA sequence: TGCAGTGCTGTGGGGATTCACGCTTTCTTT. Encoded protein: CSAVGIHAFF.

This clonotype has more than one count but fewer than ten. This rearrangement joins TRBV15 to TRBJ1-4; D remains unclear. Trimming stripped 11 bases from V and 4 bases from J, with 14 bases between. The CDR3 sequence is 13 residues long. Per the germline V gene, CDR1 is LNHNV and CDR2 is YYDKDF (reference sequence). As DNA, the CDR3 is TGTGCCGCCGGGCCATCCGTTAATGAAAAACTGTTTTTT. Translating gives CAAGPSVNEKLFF.

In this sample, this clonotype turned up many times. An end of the junction differs from the germline gene, which may be a read error. CDR3 in amino acids: CASNPGTERDEQYF. The CDR3 DNA is TGTGCAAGCAATCCTGGGACAGAAAGGGACGAGCAGTACTTC. The chain joins TRBV7-2 to TRBJ2-7; 7 bases map to TRBD1. CDR3 length equals 14 residues. The germline V gene has CDR1 SGHTA and CDR2 FQGNSA. Full variable domain (missing parts from reference TRBV7-2 and TRBJ2-7): GAGVSQSPSNKVTEKGKDVELRCDPISGHTALYWYRQSLGQGLEFLIYFQGNSAPDKSGLPSDRFSAERTGGSVSTLTIQRTQQEDSAVYLCASNPGTERDEQYFGPGTRLTVT.

The genes are TRBV7-2 and TRBJ2-7, with 8 bases that match TRBD1. Looked up from germline, CDR1 is SGHTA and CDR2 is FQGNSA. The CDR3 is 13 amino acids. The V segment lost 4 bases and the J segment 11 bases; nucleotides outside the gene matches: 10. CDR3 in DNA: TGTGCCAGCAGCTCCCATACGGACAGGGCGAAGTACTTC. This sequence encodes CASSSHTDRAKYF. The full variable domain, rest sourced from reference TRBV7-2 and TRBJ2-7, is GAGVSQSPSNKVTEKGKDVELRCDPISGHTALYWYRQSLGQGLEFLIYFQGNSAPDKSGLPSDRFSAERTGGSVSTLTIQRTQQEDSAVYLCASSSHTDRAKYFGPGTRLTVT.

This clonotype was seen only a few times. This chain joins TRBV5-6 and TRBJ2-7; 7 nucleotides agree with TRBD1. There are 14 residues in the CDR3. Trimming took 3 bases from V and 9 from J; bases not matched to a gene: 12. Germline CDR1 and CDR2: SGHDT and YYEEEE. The CDR3 DNA reads TGTGCCAGCAGCTCCGGGACAGCAAGTGTGATGCAGTACTTC. Translating gives CASSSGTASVMQYF.

This clonotype appeared many times. An end of the junction does not agree with germline; a read error may underlie this. The chain carries TRBV7-7 and TRBJ2-3; either TRBD1 or TRBD2 may fit D (5 bases each). Per germline, CDR1 SSHAT and CDR2 FNYEAQ (reference sequence). The CDR3 runs to 16 residues. CDR3: CASSSGLLGRTDTQYF. The DNA for the CDR3 is TGTGCTAGCAGCTCGGGGCTCCTTGGACGCACAGATACGCAGTATTTT.

This chain uses TRBV29-1 with TRBJ1-1; D may be TRBD1 (5 bases). Germline V gene sequence: CDR1 SQVTM, CDR2 ANQGSEA. V lost 4 bases, J lost 0 bases, and 9 bases lay in between. The CDR3 spans 13 residues. The CDR3 DNA reads TGCAGCGTTGTCAGGGCGATGAACACTGAAGCTTTCTTT. This encodes CSVVRAMNTEAFF.

This clonotype was seen a few times. The V call is TRBV7-6, the J call TRBJ1-6, with a weak D call TRBD1 (5 bases). Germline CDR1 reads SGHVS; CDR2 reads FNYEAQ. This CDR3 is 17 amino acids long. The germline V and J ends were trimmed by 0 bases and 0 bases, with 9 bases remaining between them. CDR3 bases: TGTGCCAGCAGCTTAGCGCACGGGGGCTCCTATAATTCACCCCTCCACTTT. Translation gives CASSLAHGGSYNSPLHF.